The 8 T cell receptor beta chains below were found in one sample sequenced in a study of early T cells in non-severe SARS-CoV-2 infection. TCRdb processed the 5' RACE reads anew with MiXCR; each CDR3 protein has one entry. The sample has some 80,000 distinct CDR3 sequences; 8.5% to 12% are singletons. This specimen consisted of whole blood, obtained at baseline. All receptors come from an adult who was a healthcare worker with PCR-confirmed SARS-CoV-2 infection or an uninfected control (not recorded which).

The CDR3, as DNA: TGCGCCAGCAGCTTGCCTCTCTCCTACGAGCAGTACTTC. Its translation is CASSLPLSYEQYF. V is TRBV5-1 and J is TRBJ2-7, with D unclear. Per the germline V gene, CDR1 is SGHRS and CDR2 is YFSETQ. The CDR3 contains 13 residues. V was pared by 1 base and J by 0 bases, with 5 bases between.

This clonotype was observed at least ten times. The chain employs TRBV6-6 and TRBJ1-1; D perhaps matches TRBD1 (5 bases). Germline V CDR1 and CDR2: MNHNY, SVGAGI (reference sequence). This CDR3 is 12 amino acids long. Trimming stripped 6 bases from V and 0 bases from J, with 5 bases between. As DNA, the CDR3 is TGTGCCAGCAGCAGGGTGAACACTGAAGCTTTCTTT. It codes for CASSRVNTEAFF.

V is TRBV7-8 and J is TRBJ2-7; D is unclear. Trimming left V 5 bases short and J 2 bases short, with 16 bases between. This CDR3 is built from 15 residues. The germline V gene encodes CDR1 SGHVS and CDR2 FQNEAQ. For the CDR3, the DNA is TGTGCCAGCAGCCCTTTTTCTTCGACTGCCTACGAGCAGTACTTC. As protein: CASSPFSSTAYEQYF.

The chain has TRBV9 and TRBJ2-1; D may correspond to TRBD1 or TRBD2 (5 bases each). The CDR3 length is 17 residues. Trimming took off 3 bases at V and 3 bases at J, with 19 bases between the two ends. CDR1 is SGDLS and CDR2 is YYNGEE in the germline V gene. The CDR3 is CASSGSRTRGNYNEQFF. The CDR3 nucleotides read TGTGCCAGCAGCGGGTCTAGAACTAGGGGAAACTACAATGAGCAGTTCTTC.

This chain's CDR3 is CAILGGRGRLNYGYTF. As DNA, the CDR3 is TGTGCCATCTTGGGCGGCAGGGGGCGCCTTAACTATGGCTACACCTTC. The rearrangement links TRBV10-3 to TRBJ1-2, with 8 positions matching TRBD1. This CDR3 has 16 residues. V trimming: 8 bases; J trimming: 1 base; junction bases outside the gene matches: 12. Germline V gives CDR1 ENHRY, CDR2 SYGVKD.

This clonotype was detected only once. This chain uses TRBV27 with TRBJ2-7; 9 bases match TRBD1. Germline assignment: CDR1 MNHEY and CDR2 SMNVEV (reference sequence). V was clipped by 5 bases and J by 3 bases; unmatched bases: 8. CDR3 length: 15 amino acids. CDR3 in amino acids: CASSRGGTGLYEQYF. CDR3 nucleotides: TGTGCCAGCAGTAGAGGCGGGACAGGGCTCTACGAGCAGTACTTC.

This clonotype has ten or more counts. The CDR3 DNA is TGTGCCAGCAGTGACCACGTCGACAGGGGGCGGAGGGGCTACACCTTC. It encodes CASSDHVDRGRRGYTF. The chain uses TRBV28 and TRBJ1-2, with 10 bases matching TRBD1. The trim removed 5 bases at V and 8 bases at J, leaving 14 bases unmatched. The CDR3 length is 16 residues. Germline assignment: CDR1 MDHEN and CDR2 SYDVKM.

A word on this clonotype: Possible read error: a much larger clone is one base away. No conserved phenylalanine or tryptophan ends this CDR3, so it is likely a read error. V is TRBV28 and J is TRBJ2-3, with a possible D match to TRBD1 (5 bases). CDR1 and CDR2 from the germline V gene are MDHEN and SYDVKM. Trimming stripped 6 bases from V and 11 bases from J, with 21 bases between. This CDR3 is 14 amino acids long. CDR3 protein: CASSPRGQFSGQYL. The CDR3 nucleotides are TGTGCCAGCAGCCCACGCGGACAATTTTCGGGGCAGTATTTA.